These 30 T cell receptor beta chains originate from one sample sequenced in a study of blood T cell repertoires in COVID-19. Assay: immunoSEQ multiplex PCR; the TCRdb copy retains only in-frame clones and omits some. The table shows over 250,000 clones, with roughly 91% occurring only once. What was sequenced was PBMCs or T cells enriched from blood (not recorded which). The receptors stem from a woman aged 60-75 years who had recovered from COVID-19.

The chain couples TRBV24-1 to TRBJ2-1; 13 bases are shared with TRBD2. This CDR3 region has 15 residues. CDR1 KGHDR and CDR2 SFDVKD come from the germline V gene. V lost 4 bases to trimming and J lost 6 bases; unmatched junction nucleotides: 2. The CDR3 loop is CATSELAGGRNEQFF. CDR3 coding DNA: TGTGCCACCAGTGAACTAGCGGGAGGGCGCAATGAGCAGTTCTTC.

J is TRBJ1-1 and V is TRBV28, with D hard to call. Germline CDR1 is MDHEN and CDR2 is SYDVKM. The V end was cut by 7 bases, the J end by 5 bases, with 17 bases between. The CDR3 spans 14 residues. CDR3 sequence reads: CASTSIPLGTEAFF. In DNA form, the CDR3 reads TGTGCCAGCACCTCCATTCCACTCGGGACTGAAGCTTTCTTT.

J is TRBJ2-7 and V is TRBV18; 11 positions match TRBD2. The germline V gene encodes CDR1 KGHSH and CDR2 LQKENI. The V segment lost 3 bases and the J segment 7 bases; nucleotides outside the gene matches: 8. The CDR3 spans 15 residues. CDR3: CASSPGTSGPQEQYF. The CDR3 region has the DNA TGTGCCAGCTCACCTGGGACTAGCGGCCCGCAGGAGCAGTACTTC.

This clone was seen once. The gene calls are TRBV7-8 and TRBJ2-1; D is perhaps TRBD2 (6 bases). The V gene's germline CDR1 is SGHVS and CDR2 FQNEAQ. Trimming pared 3 bases from V and 7 bases from J, leaving 13 bases between. The CDR3 runs 14 residues. The CDR3 DNA sequence: TGTGCCAGCAGCTTCTCTGGGAGGTTGAATGAGCAGTTCTTC. Translated: CASSFSGRLNEQFF. The whole variable domain, remainder taken from reference TRBV7-8 and TRBJ2-1, is GAGVSQSPRYKVAKRGQDVALRCDPISGHVSLFWYQQALGQGPEFLTYFQNEAQLDKSGLPSDRFFAERPEGSVSTLKIQRTQQEDSAVYLCASSFSGRLNEQFFGPGTRLTVL.

The chain couples TRBV28 to TRBJ2-1; a weak D match, TRBD2 (5 bases). Germline values: CDR1 MDHEN, CDR2 SYDVKM. Trimming took off 5 bases at V and 1 base at J, with 18 bases between the two ends. The CDR3 contains 17 residues. The CDR3 DNA follows: TGTGCCAGCAGTGTGATCAAAGCGGATACTTCCTACAATGAGCAGTTCTTC. Translating it yields CASSVIKADTSYNEQFF.

The chain uses TRBV29-1 and TRBJ2-1; 9 bases line up with TRBD2. In germline, CDR1 is SQVTM, CDR2 ANQGSEA. The CDR3 runs 15 residues. With 7 bases clipped from V and 7 bases from J, the junction kept 14 bases outside the gene matches. CDR3 bases: TGCAGCGCCCTAAGTTTTAGCGGGAGTAGGAATGAGCAGTTCTTC. This translates into CSALSFSGSRNEQFF.

The rearrangement uses TRBV7-9 and TRBJ2-2; the D is unclear. This CDR3 comprises 13 residues. V was cut by 5 bases and J by 5 bases, with 9 bases left in between. Per germline, CDR1 SEHNR and CDR2 FQNEAQ (reference sequence). In nucleotides, the CDR3 is TGTGCCAGCAGCCATAGGAGTACCGGGGAGCTGTTTTTT. It codes for CASSHRSTGELFF. The full variable domain, in which reference TRBV7-9 and TRBJ2-2 provide the parts outside the CDR3, is DTGVSQNPRHKITKRGQNVTFRCDPISEHNRLYWYRQTLGQGPEFLTYFQNEAQLEKSRLLSDRFSAERPKGSFSTLEIQRTEQGDSAMYLCASSHRSTGELFFGEGSRLTVL.

The chain links TRBV6-5 to TRBJ1-4, with D perhaps matching TRBD1 (5 bases). This CDR3 is built from 12 residues. The germline CDR1 and CDR2 sequences are MNHEY and SVGAGI. V was cut by 6 bases and J by 5 bases, with 7 bases left in between. The CDR3 DNA sequence: TGTGCCAGCAGGCGGGGGAATGAAAAACTGTTTTTT. This sequence encodes CASRRGNEKLFF.

The chain joins TRBV24-1 to TRBJ1-1, with D maybe TRBD1 (6 bases). The CDR3 has 14 amino acids. Germline CDR1 KGHDR, CDR2 SFDVKD. Trimming left V 4 bases short and J 2 bases short, with 10 bases between. As DNA, the CDR3 is TGTGCCACCAGTGAGAACAGGGTCAACACTGAAGCTTTCTTT. The encoded protein is CATSENRVNTEAFF.

Regarding this clone: The sample contains more than one DNA sequence encoding this CDR3. V usage is TRBV28 and J usage is TRBJ1-5; D gene unclear. The ends were cut back, 3 bases at V and 6 bases at J, with 3 bases in the middle. CDR3 length: 11 residues. CDR1 is MDHEN and CDR2 is SYDVKM in the germline V gene. CDR3 loop: CASSFSQPQHF. CDR3 nucleotides: TGTGCCAGCAGTTTCTCTCAGCCCCAGCATTTT. The entire variable domain, with the rest obtained from reference TRBV28 and TRBJ1-5, is as follows: DVKVTQSSRYLVKRTGEKVFLECVQDMDHENMFWYRQDPGLGLRLIYFSYDVKMKEKGDIPEGYSVSREKKERFSLILESASTNQTSMYLCASSFSQPQHFGDGTRLSIL.

The rearrangement uses TRBV7-3 and TRBJ2-3; TRBD1 might be the D (5 bases). V lost 4 bases and J 0 bases, leaving 11 bases between the germline ends. Germline CDR1 is SGHTA and CDR2 is FQGTGA. CDR3 length: 15 amino acids. In DNA, the CDR3 is TGTGCCAGCAGCTCCAGGGCTTCTAGCACAGATACGCAGTATTTT. It specifies CASSSRASSTDTQYF.

The chain has TRBV7-2 and TRBJ2-3, with 10 positions matching TRBD2. The CDR3 is made up of 18 amino acids. The junction had 11 bases not matched to a gene; V was cut back by 4 bases and J by 1 base. CDR1 SGHTA and CDR2 FQGNSA come from the germline V gene. CDR3 nucleotide sequence: TGTGCCAGCAGCTCTCTAGCGGGAGTTTCTCTAGGCACAGATACGCAGTATTTT. Translation gives CASSSLAGVSLGTDTQYF.

V gene TRBV7-3 combines with J gene TRBJ1-2; no definite D call. CDR3 length equals 11 residues. The germline V gene has CDR1 SGHTA and CDR2 FQGTGA. With 4 bases removed from V and 10 bases from J, the gap between germline ends came to 10 bases. CDR3 residues: CASSSMYPYTF. CDR3 bases: TGTGCCAGCAGCTCTATGTATCCCTACACCTTC. Filled out from reference TRBV7-3 and TRBJ1-2, the complete variable domain reads GAGVSQTPSNKVTEKGKYVELRCDPISGHTALYWYRQSLGQGPEFLIYFQGTGAADDSGLPNDRFFAVRPEGSVSTLKIQRTERGDSAVYLCASSSMYPYTFGSGTRLTVV.

The V gene is TRBV14, the J gene TRBJ2-3, with D possibly TRBD1 on 6 matching bases. Trimming cost V 0 bases and J 3 bases, with 7 bases left between them. Per germline, CDR1 SGHDN and CDR2 FVKESK. This CDR3 has 14 residues. The DNA for the CDR3 is TGTGCCAGCAGCCAAGACAGGGGTACAGATACGCAGTATTTT. Its protein product is CASSQDRGTDTQYF.

The J gene is TRBJ1-2, the V gene TRBV24-1; D call uncertain. V was cut by 4 bases and J by 1 base, with 9 bases left in between. Per germline, CDR1 KGHDR and CDR2 SFDVKD. The CDR3 is 14 residues long. CDR3 coding DNA: TGTGCCACCAGTGACCTCGACAATAACTATGGCTACACCTTC. Protein product: CATSDLDNNYGYTF.

The V and J genes are TRBV18 and TRBJ1-4; TRBD1 matches 7 bases. The germline gives CDR1 KGHSH, CDR2 LQKENI. V lost 4 bases, J lost 7 bases, and 6 bases stayed unmatched. The CDR3 totals 14 residues. CDR3 sequence: CASSRQGMIEKLFF. CDR3 nucleotides: TGTGCCAGCTCACGACAGGGAATGATTGAAAAACTGTTTTTT. Full variable domain (remainder filled in from reference TRBV18 and TRBJ1-4): NAGVMQNPRHLVRRRGQEARLRCSPMKGHSHVYWYRQLPEEGLKFMVYLQKENIIDESGMPKERFSAEFPKEGPSILRIQQVVRGDSAAYFCASSRQGMIEKLFFGSGTQLSVL.

The CDR3 protein is CAWRWRGYEKLFF. CDR3 bases: TGTGCCTGGCGGTGGAGGGGTTATGAAAAACTGTTTTTT. The chain uses TRBV30 and TRBJ1-4; D is possibly TRBD1 (5 bases). Trimming pared 5 bases from V and 6 bases from J, leaving 13 bases between. CDR3 length: 13 residues. Per the germline V gene, CDR1 is GTSNPN and CDR2 is SVGIG (reference sequence).

The chain is built from TRBV4-1 and TRBJ2-7; 9 positions match TRBD1. The V gene end was trimmed by 4 bases and the J gene end by 3 bases; junction bases not matched to a gene: 4. This CDR3 is 14 amino acids long. From germline, CDR1 is MGHRA and CDR2 YSYEKL. CDR3 residues: CASSPGTGIYEQYF. The CDR3, as DNA: TGCGCCAGCAGCCCCGGGACAGGGATCTACGAGCAGTACTTC.

The genes are TRBV18 and TRBJ2-2; 8 bases agree with TRBD1. CDR3 length equals 15 residues. Germline V lookup: CDR1 KGHSH, CDR2 LQKENI. Trimming at V came to 2 bases and at J to 4 bases, leaving 3 bases not matched to a gene. For the CDR3, the DNA is TGTGCCAGCTCACCAGGGACAGGAGTCACCGGGGAGCTGTTTTTT. Protein: CASSPGTGVTGELFF. Filled out from reference TRBV18 and TRBJ2-2, the complete variable domain reads NAGVMQNPRHLVRRRGQEARLRCSPMKGHSHVYWYRQLPEEGLKFMVYLQKENIIDESGMPKERFSAEFPKEGPSILRIQQVVRGDSAAYFCASSPGTGVTGELFFGEGSRLTVL.

This rearrangement joins TRBV3-1 (or the pseudogene TRBV3-2) to TRBJ2-1, with unresolved D. CDR1 is LGHDT, CDR2 YNNKEL, per germline (reference sequence). Trimming removed 1 base at V and 6 bases at J, with 10 bases between. The CDR3 loop spans 14 amino acids. CDR3: CASSQVTSGNEQFF. The DNA for the CDR3 is TGTGCCAGCAGCCAAGTCACTTCCGGCAATGAGCAGTTCTTC.

The chain recombines TRBV3-1 (or the pseudogene TRBV3-2) with TRBJ2-2; a weak D match, TRBD2 (5 bases). The germline V and J ends were trimmed by 2 bases and 9 bases, with 13 bases remaining between them. The CDR3 extends over 14 amino acids. Germline V gene data show CDR1 as LGHDT and CDR2 as YNNKEL (reference sequence). Written as DNA, the CDR3 is TGTGCCAGCAGCCAACGAAACACTAGGAGGGAGCTGTTTTTT. This encodes CASSQRNTRRELFF.

The CDR3 sequence is CASSTRLAGADTQYF. The CDR3, as DNA: TGTGCCAGCAGTACCCGACTAGCGGGAGCAGATACGCAGTATTTT. The chain is built from TRBV7-3 and TRBJ2-3; 12 positions agree with TRBD2. CDR1 SGHTA and CDR2 FQGTGA come from the germline V gene. Unmatched junction bases numbered 5, after V lost 6 bases and J lost 4 bases. The CDR3 loop spans 15 amino acids.

This clone has only one observation. V and J are TRBV5-4 and TRBJ2-1; 9 bases fit TRBD1. The CDR3 runs 16 residues. Per the germline V gene, CDR1 is SGHNT and CDR2 is YYREEE (reference sequence). With V trimmed by 1 base and J by 2 bases, 4 bases remained unmatched. The CDR3: CASSLKQGATYNEQFF. DNA for the CDR3: TGTGCCAGCAGCTTGAAACAGGGGGCAACCTACAATGAGCAGTTCTTC.

DNA of the CDR3: TGTGCCAGCAGCGTAGATCGACAGGGCTATGGCTACACCTTC. It translates to CASSVDRQGYGYTF. J is TRBJ1-2 and V is TRBV9; TRBD1 agrees at 7 bases. This CDR3 is 14 amino acids long. The ends lost 0 bases at V and 4 bases at J; junction bases unmatched: 3. In germline, CDR1 is SGDLS, CDR2 YYNGEE.

The gene calls are TRBV5-8 and TRBJ2-2; D is perhaps TRBD2 (6 bases). The CDR3 runs 16 residues. The germline V gene encodes CDR1 SGHTS and CDR2 YDEGEE. The V and J ends lost 0 bases and 3 bases respectively, with 12 bases between them. The CDR3 here is CASSLAPGAYTGELFF. In DNA, the CDR3 is TGTGCCAGCAGCTTGGCCCCGGGAGCGTACACCGGGGAGCTGTTTTTT.

This chain joins TRBV29-1 and TRBJ2-3; a possible D gene is TRBD2 (6 bases). The CDR3 covers 14 residues. V was shortened by 3 bases and J by 3 bases, with 13 bases between the two germline ends. From germline, CDR1 is SQVTM and CDR2 ANQGSEA. The CDR3 is CSVDLLGGTDTQYF. As DNA, the CDR3 is TGCAGCGTTGACCTACTGGGGGGTACAGATACGCAGTATTTT.

The V gene is TRBV12-3 or TRBV12-4, the J gene TRBJ2-3, with TRBD2 identical over 7 bases. CDR3 length: 13 amino acids. J was trimmed by 6 bases and V by 5 bases; bases with no gene match: 5. The CDR3 coding sequence is TGTGCCAGCAGTGTTAGCGGGCCCGATACGCAGTATTTT. It encodes CASSVSGPDTQYF.

This CDR3 is CASSVVPSGAGGDTQYF. The CDR3 coding sequence is TGTGCCAGCAGCGTAGTCCCTAGCGGGGCCGGGGGAGATACGCAGTATTTT. The chain uses TRBV9 and TRBJ2-3, with 9 bases identical to TRBD2. Per germline, CDR1 SGDLS and CDR2 YYNGEE. The CDR3 consists of 17 residues. V was clipped by 0 bases and J by 5 bases; unmatched bases: 10.

This clone was recorded a few times. This chain connects TRBV7-2 to TRBJ1-1; D is possibly TRBD1 (6 bases). Germline V gene data show CDR1 as SGHTA and CDR2 as FQGNSA. V lost 6 bases and J 10 bases, leaving 15 bases between the germline ends. CDR3 length equals 12 residues. The CDR3 is CASRRNREGAFF. The CDR3 nucleotides are TGTGCCAGCAGACGCAACAGGGAGGGAGCTTTCTTT.

V is TRBV2 and J is TRBJ1-5; 7 positions agree with TRBD1. Germline loops: CDR1 SNHLY, CDR2 FYNNEI. The V gene end was trimmed by 5 bases and the J gene end by 3 bases; junction bases not matched to a gene: 4. This CDR3 region has 14 residues. The CDR3 sequence is CASSIDRVNQPQHF. The DNA for the CDR3 is TGTGCCAGCAGTATAGACAGGGTCAATCAGCCCCAGCATTTT.